This TCR beta chain emerged from a study of cytomegalovirus exposure and HLA in healthy donors. Vbeta (60) and Jbeta (13) primers were used in the PCR. Repertoires were generated with immunoSEQ multiplex PCR, while TCRdb's copy carries only in-frame clones and drops some. This table has approximately 150,000 clones, approximately 72% appearing once. Germline CDR1 is MNHEY and CDR2 is SMNVEV (reference sequence). The V end lost 2 bases, the J end lost 12 bases, and 17 bases lay between the germline ends. This CDR3 comprises 14 residues. Source material: PBMCs. The sequence was obtained from a woman in her sixties in good health and CMV-seronegative. V is TRBV27 and J is TRBJ1-5; no reliable D call. CDR3 amino acids: CASSLRAKKEGQHF. The CDR3 nucleotides read TGTGCCAGCAGTTTAAGAGCCAAAAAGGAGGGCCAGCATTTT.